A single sample gave rise to the 27 T cell receptor beta chains below, sequenced in a study of cytomegalovirus exposure and HLA in healthy donors. PCR amplification relied on 60 Vbeta primers (plus 13 Jbeta primers). TCRdb's copy holds only in-frame clones and misses some; the assay was immunoSEQ multiplex PCR. The table lists about 77,000 clones, about 79% of them singletons. What was sequenced was PBMCs. The receptors here all came from a woman aged 40 to 50 in good health and CMV-seronegative.

The chain joins TRBV7-8 to TRBJ2-1, with 7 bases that match TRBD1. The CDR3 runs 15 residues. Germline CDR1 SGHVS, CDR2 FQNEAQ. After removal of 5 bases from V and 4 bases from J, the junction contained 8 bases not matched to a gene. In DNA, the CDR3 is TGTGCCAGCAGCGAAACAGGGGTCAATTACAATGAGCAGTTCTTC. This gives the protein CASSETGVNYNEQFF.

CDR3 sequence reads: CASSLGEDWGYGYTF. The DNA of the CDR3 is TGTGCCAGCAGCTTGGGGGAGGATTGGGGCTATGGCTACACCTTC. This chain connects TRBV5-6 to TRBJ1-2; D remains ambiguous. V lost 0 bases, J lost 4 bases, and 13 bases lay in between. There are 15 residues in the CDR3. Germline V gene lookup returns CDR1 SGHDT and CDR2 YYEEEE.

Comments on this clone: In the same sample, other DNA sequences code for this CDR3. This chain joins TRBV29-1 and TRBJ1-1; tentatively, D is TRBD1 (5 bases). This CDR3 is 12 amino acids long. The V end was cut by 4 bases, the J end by 5 bases, with 11 bases between. Germline CDR1 is SQVTM and CDR2 is ANQGSEA. CDR3 nucleotides: TGCAGCGTTGGACGGGAGGGGACTGAAGCTTTCTTT. Protein sequence: CSVGREGTEAFF.

The J gene is TRBJ2-5, the V gene TRBV30; D is undetermined. The J call is uncertain, as TRBJ2-7 better fits the DNA end. The CDR3 length is 12 residues. The V gene's germline CDR1 is GTSNPN and CDR2 SVGIG (reference sequence). DNA for the CDR3: TGTGCCTGGAATCGCGGTTCGTACGAGCAGTACTTC. Translated: CAWNRGSYEQYF.

The gene calls are TRBV6-1 and TRBJ2-7; D call uncertain. V was pared by 1 base and J by 3 bases, with 10 bases between. CDR3 length equals 14 residues. From germline, CDR1 is MNHNS and CDR2 SASEGT. This chain's CDR3 is CASSEGASGYEQYF. CDR3 bases: TGTGCCAGCAGTGAAGGGGCATCTGGCTACGAGCAGTACTTC.

The genes are TRBV15 and TRBJ2-5; 7 nucleotides match TRBD2. Germline lookup yields CDR1 LNHNV and CDR2 YYDKDF (reference sequence). There are 13 residues in the CDR3. V trimming: 6 bases; J trimming: 2 bases; junction bases outside the gene matches: 3. In nucleotides, the CDR3 is TGTGCCACCAGGGGAGGGATACAAGAGACCCAGTACTTC. Its translation is CATRGGIQETQYF.

The chain couples TRBV11-2 to TRBJ2-1; 16 nucleotides line up with TRBD2. CDR1 is SGHAT and CDR2 is FQNNGV in the germline V gene. The CDR3 is made up of 19 amino acids. The V and J ends lost 2 bases and 0 bases, in that order; junction bases with no gene match: 4. The CDR3 loop is CASSLTGLAGGSSYNEQFF. CDR3 sequence (DNA): TGTGCCAGCAGCTTAACGGGACTAGCGGGGGGGAGCTCCTACAATGAGCAGTTCTTC.

The genes are TRBV4-1 and TRBJ1-2; D is ambiguous. The CDR3 spans 16 residues. CDR1 is MGHRA, CDR2 YSYEKL, per germline. The V gene lost 4 bases and the J gene lost 0 bases, with 15 bases spanning the gap. The CDR3 DNA follows: TGCGCCAGCAGCCCTGGAGGCGGGAGTTCTAACTATGGCTACACCTTC. Translated: CASSPGGGSSNYGYTF.

As DNA, the CDR3 is TGTGCCAGCAGCGTCAGTGAAGGTATGGGCCAGCCCCAGCATTTT. Its protein is CASSVSEGMGQPQHF. This chain joins TRBV9 and TRBJ1-5, with no clear D. Trimming shortened V by 2 bases and J by 7 bases, and 16 bases separated the two germline ends. Germline lookup yields CDR1 SGDLS and CDR2 YYNGEE. The CDR3 length is 15 residues.

The chain is built from TRBV7-8 and TRBJ2-7, with a possible D match to TRBD2 (6 bases). Between the trimmed V and J ends, which lost 5 bases and 1 base, there was a span of 15 bases. Per germline, CDR1 SGHVS and CDR2 FQNEAQ. CDR3 size: 15 residues. In DNA form, the CDR3 reads TGTGCCAGCAGCGGGGGGAAGGGAGTTTCCTACGAGCAGTACTTC. This sequence encodes CASSGGKGVSYEQYF. Together with reference TRBV7-8 and TRBJ2-7, the CDR3 gives the full variable domain: GAGVSQSPRYKVAKRGQDVALRCDPISGHVSLFWYQQALGQGPEFLTYFQNEAQLDKSGLPSDRFFAERPEGSVSTLKIQRTQQEDSAVYLCASSGGKGVSYEQYFGPGTRLTVT.

This rearrangement joins TRBV11-2 to TRBJ2-7; TRBD2 matches 8 bases. The length of the CDR3 is 16 residues. Germline V gives CDR1 SGHAT, CDR2 FQNNGV. Trimming removed 1 base from V and 5 bases from J; junction bases left unmatched: 10. The CDR3 coding sequence is TGTGCCAGCAGCTTAGGTTCGACGGGGGGGACCCACGAGCAGTACTTC. The encoded protein is CASSLGSTGGTHEQYF.

CDR3 in DNA: TGTGCAAGTCCCGCCGGTCCAACTAATGAAAAACTGTTTTTT. The encoded protein is CASPAGPTNEKLFF. The chain has TRBV12-2 and TRBJ1-4. TRBV12-2 is classified as a pseudogene. CDR3 length equals 14 residues.

The V and J genes are TRBV10-1 and TRBJ2-3; maybe TRBD2 (5 bases). Trimming shortened V by 7 bases and J by 6 bases, and 14 bases separated the two germline ends. The CDR3 totals 13 residues. Germline V CDR1 and CDR2: WNHNN, SYGVQD (reference sequence). DNA of the CDR3: TGCGCCAGCACCCCCGGACTTTGGGATACGCAGTATTTT. The encoded protein is CASTPGLWDTQYF.

The chain has TRBV11-2 and TRBJ2-6, with TRBD1 identical over 7 bases. This CDR3 has 17 amino acids. Trimming at V came to 4 bases and at J to 0 bases, leaving 6 bases not matched to a gene. Germline CDR1 SGHAT, CDR2 FQNNGV. CDR3 DNA sequence: TGTGCCAGCAGCTCGGGACAGCTCAACTCTGGGGCCAACGTCCTGACTTTC. Translating gives CASSSGQLNSGANVLTF.

This chain links TRBV9 with TRBJ2-5, with D possibly being TRBD1 (5 bases). This CDR3 comprises 12 residues. Germline CDR1 and CDR2: SGDLS and YYNGEE. V shed 3 bases and J shed 5 bases, with 8 bases lying between them. This chain's CDR3 is CASSGQLETQYF. The CDR3 DNA is TGTGCCAGCAGCGGACAGCTGGAGACCCAGTACTTC.

This chain links TRBV7-2 with TRBJ2-2; 9 bases map to TRBD2. This CDR3 comprises 16 residues. Per the germline V gene, CDR1 is SGHTA and CDR2 is FQGNSA. With 1 base clipped from V and 7 bases from J, the junction kept 7 bases outside the gene matches. This chain's CDR3 is CASSLVGGRAVGELFF. The CDR3 region has the DNA TGTGCCAGCAGCTTAGTCGGCGGGAGGGCCGTCGGGGAGCTGTTTTTT.

A single count supports this clone. V usage is TRBV19 and J usage is TRBJ2-2; D is possibly TRBD2 (6 bases). CDR1 is LNHDA, CDR2 SQIVND, per germline (reference sequence). There are 13 residues in the CDR3. V lost 3 bases to trimming and J lost 5 bases, with 7 bases between them. The CDR3: CASSIGGTGELFF. The DNA for the CDR3 is TGTGCCAGTAGTATTGGAGGGACCGGGGAGCTGTTTTTT.

The chain has TRBV10-3 and TRBJ1-2; 8 bases line up with TRBD1. The CDR3 runs 13 residues. In germline, CDR1 is ENHRY, CDR2 SYGVKD. The V gene end was trimmed by 8 bases and the J gene end by 4 bases; junction bases not matched to a gene: 6. CDR3 protein: CAIRTGTLYGYTF. In nucleotides, the CDR3 is TGTGCCATCCGGACAGGGACTCTCTATGGCTACACCTTC.

V and J are TRBV11-2 and TRBJ1-2; 8 positions match TRBD1. J lost 6 bases, V lost 0 bases, and 6 bases had no gene match. Germline V CDR1 and CDR2: SGHAT, FQNNGV. The CDR3 runs 15 residues. Written as DNA, the CDR3 is TGTGCCAGCAGCTTAGATCGCGAGACAGGGGATGGCTACACCTTC. It encodes CASSLDRETGDGYTF.

The rearrangement links TRBV30 to TRBJ1-1, with no clear D. Trimming took off 0 bases at V and 0 bases at J, with 5 bases between the two ends. This CDR3 comprises 13 residues. Germline V gene sequence: CDR1 GTSNPN, CDR2 SVGIG (reference sequence). The CDR3 loop is CAWSVGLNTEAFF. The CDR3 DNA reads as TGTGCCTGGAGTGTTGGCCTGAACACTGAAGCTTTCTTT.

The V and J genes are TRBV10-3 and TRBJ1-5; 7 bases match TRBD1. The CDR3 is 13 residues long. The J segment lost 3 bases and the V segment lost 6 bases, leaving 2 bases of the junction unmatched. Germline V gene sequence: CDR1 ENHRY, CDR2 SYGVKD. Written as DNA, the CDR3 is TGTGCCATCAGAGGACAGGTCAATCAGCCCCAGCATTTT. It yields the protein CAIRGQVNQPQHF.

The chain employs TRBV2 and TRBJ2-7, with D possibly TRBD2 on 6 matching bases. The CDR3 is made up of 13 amino acids. The ends were cut back, 7 bases at V and 0 bases at J, with 10 bases in the middle. Germline V CDR1 and CDR2: SNHLY, FYNNEI. The CDR3 DNA is TGTGCCAGCACCAGCGGGTTCTCCTACGAGCAGTACTTC. Its protein product is CASTSGFSYEQYF.

This clone was seen more than once but under ten times. The V gene is TRBV7-3, the J gene TRBJ2-3; 10 bases match TRBD1. This CDR3 has 16 residues. Losses at the gene ends were 4 bases for V and 5 bases for J; bases not matched to a gene: 9. The V gene's germline CDR1 is SGHTA and CDR2 FQGTGA. This CDR3 is CASSSRRQGAGDTQYF. CDR3 nucleotides: TGTGCCAGCAGCTCGCGCCGACAGGGGGCTGGAGATACGCAGTATTTT.

V gene TRBV2 combines with J gene TRBJ2-5; 11 positions match TRBD1. The ends lost 6 bases at V and 4 bases at J; junction bases unmatched: 10. CDR1 SNHLY and CDR2 FYNNEI come from the germline V gene. The CDR3 sequence is 16 residues long. DNA for the CDR3: TGTGCCAGCAGGACCTCGGGACAGGGGGTACGAGAGACCCAGTACTTC. Encoded protein: CASRTSGQGVRETQYF.

V usage is TRBV10-3 and J usage is TRBJ2-3; 13 nucleotides align to TRBD2. J was trimmed by 2 bases and V by 2 bases; bases with no gene match: 4. This CDR3 comprises 17 residues. CDR1 is ENHRY and CDR2 is SYGVKD in the germline V gene. The CDR3 DNA reads TGTGCCATCAGTGAGCGGACTAGCGGGGGCTTCACAGATACGCAGTATTTT. Amino acid sequence: CAISERTSGGFTDTQYF.

The chain is built from TRBV10-3 and TRBJ2-1, with TRBD2 identical over 14 bases. This CDR3 comprises 17 residues. With V trimmed by 6 bases and J by 7 bases, 11 bases remained unmatched. CDR1 and CDR2 from the germline V gene are ENHRY and SYGVKD. The CDR3 loop is CAISAMGLAGAINEQFF. CDR3 nucleotides: TGTGCCATCAGCGCCATGGGACTAGCGGGAGCAATAAATGAGCAGTTCTTC.

This clone was counted between two and nine times. The genes are TRBV11-3 and TRBJ2-1, with a weak D call TRBD2 (5 bases). Trimming removed 5 bases from V and 4 bases from J, with 12 bases in between. Germline loops: CDR1 SGHNT, CDR2 YENEEA. The CDR3 is made up of 14 amino acids. CDR3 residues: CASSPSGGYNEQFF. The CDR3 bases are TGTGCCAGCAGCCCCTCCGGCGGGTACAATGAGCAGTTCTTC.